These T cell receptor beta chains were read from a single sample in a study of cytomegalovirus exposure and HLA in healthy donors. TCRdb keeps only in-frame clones here, not all; method: immunoSEQ multiplex PCR. This table holds roughly 180,000 clones, 84% found once. Sequenced material: PBMCs. The receptors were sampled from a young man in good health and CMV-seronegative. Each CDR3 is given with its conserved first and last residue. D genes are given only for firm matches. The size field is filled for only some rows; it gives once, few, many or a size class.

TRBV29-1	TRBD2	-	TRBJ2-3	CSVDGVGLAGAIITDTQYF	TGCAGCGTTGATGGGGTAGGGCTAGCGGGGGCCATCATCACAGATACGCAGTATTTT
TRBV7-9	-	-	TRBJ2-7	CASMDSYEQYF	TGTGCCAGCATGGACAGCTACGAGCAGTACTTC
TRBV30	-	few	TRBJ1-6	CASSRGTDNSPLHF	TGTGCCTCTAGCCGAGGAACCGATAATTCACCCCTCCACTTT
TRBV6-5	-	-	TRBJ1-1	CASSYTGRRWNTEAFF	TGTGCCAGCAGTTACACAGGGAGAAGGTGGAACACTGAAGCTTTCTTT
TRBV29-1	TRBD1	-	TRBJ1-4	CSVKGGGEKLFF	TGCAGCGTTAAAGGGGGCGGTGAAAAACTGTTTTTT
TRBV28	-	-	TRBJ2-3	CASSRSTDTQYF	TGTGCCAGCAGCAGAAGCACAGATACGCAGTATTTT
TRBV5-4	-	few	TRBJ2-2	CANSNQNTGELFF	TGTGCTAATTCTAATCAGAACACCGGGGAGCTGTTTTTT
TRBV13	TRBD2	-	TRBJ2-1	CASSLVQRESFF	TGTGCCAGCAGCTTAGTCCAGCGGGAGTCGTTCTTC
TRBV6-6	-	-	TRBJ2-7	CASTGAYYEQYF	TGTGCCAGCACAGGCGCCTACTACGAGCAGTACTTC
TRBV27	TRBD1	-	TRBJ2-6	CASTGGGGANVLTF	TGTGCCAGCACAGGGGGTGGTGGGGCCAACGTCCTGACTTTC
TRBV5-1	TRBD2	-	TRBJ2-3	CASSLGLARTDTQYF	TGCGCCAGCAGTCTAGGACTAGCGCGCACAGATACGCAGTATTTT
TRBV6-1	TRBD1	-	TRBJ1-2	CASSEAPGGNYGYTF	TGTGCCAGCAGTGAAGCTCCAGGGGGCAACTATGGCTACACCTTC
TRBV28	TRBD2	-	TRBJ2-1	CASSLVLAGEGEQFF	TGTGCCTCAAGTTTGGTGCTAGCGGGAGAAGGTGAGCAGTTCTTC